A single T cell receptor (beta chain) is shown here with its context. Its matching antigen is unknown. This record comes from a study of persistence of HIV-infected CD4 T cells. Lysates of CMV-infected fibroblasts at around 10 ug/mL stimulated these cells. CD40L-negative CD69-negative CD45RO-high memory CD4+ T cells were sorted as populations depleted of antigen-responding cells. The libraries were made with immunoSEQ version 4 in survey mode. Only in-frame clones appear in the TCRdb table, and some are missing; sequencing was by immunoSEQ multiplex PCR. This table has approximately 30,000 clones, around 82% appearing once. Unmatched junction bases numbered 11, after V lost 6 bases and J lost 6 bases. The CDR3 has 16 amino acids. Germline V gene lookup returns CDR1 LGHNT and CDR2 FRNRAP.

The V gene is TRBV12-5, the J gene TRBJ2-2; TRBD1 agrees at 9 bases. The sequence came from an adult man with HIV who was CMV-seropositive. The sample was CD4+ T cells sorted from PBMCs after approximately 19-hour stimulation, taken from a patient who received antiretroviral therapy. The CDR3 DNA reads TGTGCTAGTGGACCTATCTGGACAGGGGTCGCCGGGGAGCTGTTTTTT. Translating it yields CASGPIWTGVAGELFF.